Listed here are 15 T cell receptor beta chains from one sample, sequenced in a study of T cell responses to AZD1222 COVID-19 vaccine. The data were produced by immunoSEQ multiplex PCR, yet TCRdb's version contains in-frame clones alone and is incomplete. The sample shows around 160,000 clones, under 95% of them seen only once. This specimen consisted of peripheral blood, obtained on day 0 of AZD1222 vaccination. The receptors originated from an adult in good health.

The chain has TRBV4-3 and TRBJ2-2, with 8 bases lining up with TRBD2. V trimming: 0 bases; J trimming: 1 base; junction bases outside the gene matches: 4. This CDR3 is built from 17 residues. The germline V gene encodes CDR1 LGHNA and CDR2 YSLEER. The CDR3 protein is CASSQDRGGLNTGELFF. In DNA form, the CDR3 reads TGCGCCAGCAGCCAAGATCGGGGGGGTCTGAACACCGGGGAGCTGTTTTTT.

V gene TRBV30 combines with J gene TRBJ2-6; no reliable D call. Deletions cut 5 bases from V and 0 bases from J, with 11 bases between. Germline CDR1 GTSNPN, CDR2 SVGIG (reference sequence). There are 15 residues in the CDR3. The CDR3 region has the DNA TGTGCCTGGGATGGGCTCCGCTCTGGGGCCAACGTCCTGACTTTC. Translating gives CAWDGLRSGANVLTF.

The rearrangement uses TRBV19 and TRBJ2-7; 11 bases map to TRBD2. The length of the CDR3 is 16 residues. Per the germline V gene, CDR1 is LNHDA and CDR2 is SQIVND (reference sequence). The trim removed 5 bases at V and 3 bases at J, leaving 9 bases unmatched. The CDR3 bases are TGTGCCAGTAGTCCCCAACTAGCGGGGGCTTACTACGAGCAGTACTTC. This translates into CASSPQLAGAYYEQYF.

The chain is built from TRBV11-2 and TRBJ1-4; TRBD1 matches at 8 bases. Germline loops: CDR1 SGHAT, CDR2 FQNNGV. Germline trimming cut 5 bases from V and 7 bases from J; bases unmatched to any gene: 6. This CDR3 contains 14 residues. CDR3 coding DNA: TGTGCCAGCAGCCCCCGGGACAGGTCTGAAAAACTGTTTTTT. Its protein product is CASSPRDRSEKLFF.

This chain links TRBV18 with TRBJ2-7; 10 bases line up with TRBD2. Per germline, CDR1 KGHSH and CDR2 LQKENI. The CDR3 is made up of 19 amino acids. V trimming: 3 bases; J trimming: 4 bases; junction bases outside the gene matches: 18. The CDR3 sequence: CASSPAVPSSGRAEYEQYF. In DNA form, the CDR3 reads TGTGCCAGCTCACCCGCAGTACCCTCCAGCGGGAGGGCCGAATACGAGCAGTACTTC.

The chain carries TRBV4-2 and TRBJ1-2; no definite D call. The CDR3 contains 15 residues. CDR1 is LGHNA and CDR2 is YNFKEQ in the germline V gene. Trimming shortened V by 3 bases and J by 4 bases, and 15 bases separated the two germline ends. The CDR3 nucleotides read TGTGCCAGCAGCCAGAGCGGCAGAAGTACCTATGGCTACACCTTC. Protein product: CASSQSGRSTYGYTF.

This chain uses TRBV23-1 with TRBJ1-1; tentative D call: TRBD1 (6 bases). TRBV23-1 is flagged as an ORF with uncertain function. V was trimmed by 7 bases and J by 3 bases, leaving 12 bases between them. CDR3 length: 13 residues. This CDR3 reads CASTIRGHTEAFF. The DNA for the CDR3 is TGCGCCAGCACCATCCGGGGGCACACTGAAGCTTTCTTT.

The chain uses TRBV7-2 and TRBJ2-7; weak D call: TRBD2 (5 bases). Germline V gene lookup returns CDR1 SGHTA and CDR2 FQGNSA. V shed 0 bases and J shed 2 bases, with 11 bases lying between them. The CDR3 covers 15 residues. The CDR3 DNA reads as TGTGCCAGCAGCTTAGCGTCACACGGGACCTACGAGCAGTACTTC. Amino acid sequence: CASSLASHGTYEQYF.

V usage is TRBV7-9 and J usage is TRBJ2-1; D might be TRBD1 (6 bases). The CDR3 has 12 residues. V shed 5 bases and J shed 7 bases, with 9 bases lying between them. From germline, CDR1 is SEHNR and CDR2 FQNEAQ (reference sequence). The CDR3 sequence: CASSPGQNEQFF. The DNA of the CDR3 is TGTGCCAGCAGCCCCGGACAGAATGAGCAGTTCTTC.

The chain links TRBV29-1 to TRBJ2-3; D is possibly TRBD2 (6 bases). The CDR3 is made up of 14 amino acids. Germline CDR1 reads SQVTM; CDR2 reads ANQGSEA. V lost 6 bases and J 4 bases, leaving 17 bases between the germline ends. The CDR3 loop reads CSVGSSGVPDTQYF. Here the CDR3 DNA reads TGCAGCGTGGGGTCTTCGGGAGTCCCAGATACGCAGTATTTT.

The chain employs TRBV7-6 and TRBJ2-2, with D possibly TRBD1 on 6 matching bases. Germline CDR1 and CDR2: SGHVS and FNYEAQ. CDR3 length equals 16 residues. The V and J ends lost 1 base and 1 base respectively, with 10 bases between them. The CDR3 region has the DNA TGTGCCAGCAGCTTAGAGGGACACCTGAACACCGGGGAGCTGTTTTTT. Amino acids: CASSLEGHLNTGELFF. The whole variable domain, filled in from reference TRBV7-6 and TRBJ2-2, reads GAGVSQSPRYKVTKRGQDVALRCDPISGHVSLYWYRQALGQGPEFLTYFNYEAQQDKSGLPNDRFSAERPEGSISTLTIQRTEQRDSAMYRCASSLEGHLNTGELFFGEGSRLTVL.

The gene calls are TRBV9 and TRBJ1-4, with D possibly TRBD1 on 5 matching bases. V lost 4 bases to trimming and J lost 8 bases, with 12 bases between them. The CDR3 consists of 13 residues. The V gene's germline CDR1 is SGDLS and CDR2 YYNGEE. The CDR3 protein is CASSSPREEKLFF. The CDR3, as DNA: TGTGCCAGCAGCTCCCCCAGGGAGGAAAAACTGTTTTTT. Full variable domain (rest looked up from reference TRBV9 and TRBJ1-4): DSGVTQTPKHLITATGQRVTLRCSPRSGDLSVYWYQQSLDQGLQFLIQYYNGEERAKGNILERFSAQQFPDLHSELNLSSLELGDSALYFCASSSPREEKLFFGSGTQLSVL.

This chain joins TRBV9 and TRBJ1-3; D is uncertain. This CDR3 spans 13 amino acids. V was pared by 0 bases and J by 3 bases, with 4 bases between. Germline CDR1 SGDLS, CDR2 YYNGEE. The CDR3 DNA reads as TGTGCCAGCAGCGTAGGTGTTGGAAACACCATATATTTT. Its protein is CASSVGVGNTIYF.

The chain is built from TRBV6-2 or TRBV6-3 and TRBJ2-7; 7 positions match TRBD2. The CDR3 runs 12 residues. Per the germline V gene, CDR1 is MNHEY and CDR2 is SVGEGT. Trimming cost V 6 bases and J 9 bases; bases outside gene matches: 8. CDR3 sequence reads: CASSGRWEGQYF. DNA for the CDR3: TGTGCCAGCAGCGGAAGATGGGAGGGGCAGTACTTC.

Regarding this clone: One end of the junction varies from germline; a read error may be responsible. The chain couples TRBV7-7 to TRBJ2-7, with D perhaps TRBD2 (6 bases). The CDR3 runs 14 residues. Germline assignment: CDR1 SSHAT and CDR2 FNYEAQ (reference sequence). CDR3 sequence: CASSLGQGGYEQYF. The CDR3 DNA reads as TGTGCTAGCAGCTTAGGGCAGGGAGGCTACGAGCAGTACTTC.